One sample yielded the 6 T cell receptor beta chains listed below, sequenced in a study of cytomegalovirus exposure and HLA in healthy donors (dated by TCRdb to between 2016 and 2019). The receptor library was made with the immunoSEQ multiplex PCR assay. The table comes from immuneACCESS by way of TCRdb, which keeps in-frame sequences with V and J called. Part of the clones is missing from these tables; in studies checked, under half for an unresolved V gene and the rest for unknown reasons. Across this sample there are under 250,000 clones, with 75% to 95% seen only once. The leading ten clones occupy approximately 1.1% of the sample. Sample: PBMCs. The source is a woman between 18 and 29 years old in good health and CMV-seronegative.

CDR3: CASSSQGQETQYF. The CDR3 nucleotides are TGTGCCAGCAGCTCTCAGGGGCAAGAGACCCAGTACTTC. The chain recombines TRBV7-3 with TRBJ2-5; the D gene is possibly TRBD1 (6 bases). This CDR3 contains 13 residues. Trimming removed 4 bases from V and 2 bases from J, with 8 bases in between. Germline values: CDR1 SGHTA, CDR2 FQGTGA.

J is TRBJ2-5 and V is TRBV5-1, with TRBD1 identical over 9 bases. Germline V gives CDR1 SGHRS, CDR2 YFSETQ. The CDR3 totals 15 residues. Losses at the gene ends were 0 bases for V and 2 bases for J; bases not matched to a gene: 2. The CDR3 region has the DNA TGCGCCAGCAGCTTGGGGACAGGGGAACAAGAGACCCAGTACTTC. Its protein product is CASSLGTGEQETQYF.

This chain joins TRBV27 and TRBJ2-7; 13 nucleotides agree with TRBD2. CDR3 size: 15 residues. From germline, CDR1 is MNHEY and CDR2 SMNVEV (reference sequence). V was clipped by 5 bases and J by 4 bases; unmatched bases: 5. The CDR3 sequence: CASSPRLAGGYEQYF. As DNA, the CDR3 is TGTGCCAGCAGTCCCAGACTAGCGGGAGGTTACGAGCAGTACTTC.

The chain has TRBV27 and TRBJ1-5; D is undetermined. V lost 3 bases and J lost 3, with 6 bases in between. Germline V gives CDR1 MNHEY, CDR2 SMNVEV (reference sequence). This CDR3 region has 13 residues. DNA for the CDR3: TGTGCCAGCAGTTTGAGGAACAATCAGCCCCAGCATTTT. Protein sequence: CASSLRNNQPQHF.

The rearrangement uses TRBV15 and TRBJ2-7; 7 nucleotides agree with TRBD2. Germline V CDR1 and CDR2: LNHNV, YYDKDF (reference sequence). V shed 6 bases and J 6 bases; nucleotides not matched to a gene: 11. CDR3 length: 14 residues. Here the CDR3 reads CATSKGTTAGEQYF. In DNA form, the CDR3 reads TGTGCCACCAGTAAAGGGACTACCGCCGGCGAGCAGTACTTC. The full variable domain, rest sourced from reference TRBV15 and TRBJ2-7, is DAMVIQNPRYQVTQFGKPVTLSCSQTLNHNVMYWYQQKSSQAPKLLFHYYDKDFNNEADTPDNFQSRRPNTSFCFLDIRSPGLGDTAMYLCATSKGTTAGEQYFGPGTRLTVT.

The chain carries TRBV28 and TRBJ2-3, with D possibly matching TRBD1 (5 bases). The CDR3 totals 17 residues. With 1 base removed from V and 6 bases from J, the gap between germline ends came to 20 bases. Per the germline V gene, CDR1 is MDHEN and CDR2 is SYDVKM. The CDR3 protein is CASSLFTGQLGFDTQYF. For the CDR3, the DNA is TGTGCCAGCAGTTTATTCACAGGCCAGCTGGGTTTTGATACGCAGTATTTT. The full variable domain, completed using reference TRBV28 and TRBJ2-3, is DVKVTQSSRYLVKRTGEKVFLECVQDMDHENMFWYRQDPGLGLRLIYFSYDVKMKEKGDIPEGYSVSREKKERFSLILESASTNQTSMYLCASSLFTGQLGFDTQYFGPGTRLTVL.